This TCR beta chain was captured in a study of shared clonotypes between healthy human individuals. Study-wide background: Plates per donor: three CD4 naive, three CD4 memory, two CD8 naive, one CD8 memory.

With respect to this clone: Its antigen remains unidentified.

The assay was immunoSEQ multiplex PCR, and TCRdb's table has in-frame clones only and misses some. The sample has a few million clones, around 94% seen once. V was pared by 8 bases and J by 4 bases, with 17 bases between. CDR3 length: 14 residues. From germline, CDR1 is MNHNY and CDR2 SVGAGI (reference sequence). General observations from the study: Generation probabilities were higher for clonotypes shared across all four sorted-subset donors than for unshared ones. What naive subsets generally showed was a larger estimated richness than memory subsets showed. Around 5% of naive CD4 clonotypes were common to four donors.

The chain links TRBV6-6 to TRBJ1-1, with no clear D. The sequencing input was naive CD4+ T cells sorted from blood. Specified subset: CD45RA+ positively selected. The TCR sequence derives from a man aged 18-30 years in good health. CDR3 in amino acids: CASLTRAIGTEAFF. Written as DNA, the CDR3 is TGTGCCAGCCTAACCCGGGCGATCGGCACTGAAGCTTTCTTT.